Sequencing of this T cell receptor (beta chain) was carried out in a study of beta chain features in type 1 diabetes. The CDR3 runs to 15 residues. V was trimmed by 3 bases and J by 0 bases, leaving 10 bases between them. From germline, CDR1 is SGHRS and CDR2 YFSETQ. Overall study findings and caveats: Significant though moderate, a shortening of TCRB CDR3s appeared in all four CD4+ subsets of Type 1 diabetes patients.

Every isolated RNA sample was fully reverse transcribed, so sequencing captured expressed TCRB transcripts. Each sample of naive, central memory or regulatory T cells had, on average, approximately 3.5 million reads. The protocol was immunoSEQ multiplex PCR, while the TCRdb copy is restricted to in-frame clones and leaves out a portion. Altogether about 360,000 clones are present, roughly 12% being singletons, with the ten largest covering approximately 0.011%. Turning to this clone: Its target is not known. Other DNA sequences within the sample encode an identical CDR3.

The J gene is TRBJ2-1, the V gene TRBV5-1, with D perhaps TRBD2 (6 bases). The source is a woman between 18 and 30 years old with type 1 diabetes. Specimen: naive CD4+ T cells from blood. CDR3 in amino acids: CASSSNSGSYNEQFF. CDR3 bases: TGCGCCAGCAGCTCCAATAGCGGCTCCTACAATGAGCAGTTCTTC.